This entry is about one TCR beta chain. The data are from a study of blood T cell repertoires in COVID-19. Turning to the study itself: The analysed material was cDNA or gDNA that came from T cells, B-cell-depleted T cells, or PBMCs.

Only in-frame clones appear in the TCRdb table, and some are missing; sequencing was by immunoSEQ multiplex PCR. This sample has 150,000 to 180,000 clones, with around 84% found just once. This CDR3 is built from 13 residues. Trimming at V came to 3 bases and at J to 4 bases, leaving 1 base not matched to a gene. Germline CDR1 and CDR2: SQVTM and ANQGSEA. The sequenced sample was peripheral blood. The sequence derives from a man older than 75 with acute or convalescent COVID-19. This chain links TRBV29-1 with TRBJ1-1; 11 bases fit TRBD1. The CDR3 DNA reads TGCAGCGTTGAGGGGACAGGGGGCACTGAAGCTTTCTTT. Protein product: CSVEGTGGTEAFF.